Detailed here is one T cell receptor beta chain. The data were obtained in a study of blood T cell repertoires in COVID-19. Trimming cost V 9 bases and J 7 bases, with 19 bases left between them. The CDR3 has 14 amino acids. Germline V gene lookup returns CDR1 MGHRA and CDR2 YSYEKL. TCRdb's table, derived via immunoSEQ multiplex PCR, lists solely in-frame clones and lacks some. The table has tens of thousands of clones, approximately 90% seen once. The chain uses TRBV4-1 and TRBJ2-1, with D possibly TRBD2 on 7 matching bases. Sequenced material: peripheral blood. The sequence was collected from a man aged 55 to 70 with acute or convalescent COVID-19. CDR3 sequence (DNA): TGCGCCAGTTCGGGCGGGGGCAGGATGAATGAGCAGTTCTTC. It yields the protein CASSGGGRMNEQFF.